This TCR beta chain was recorded in a study of cytomegalovirus exposure and HLA in healthy donors. About the study: A previous analysis identified approximately 110 million unique TCR beta sequences derived from 180 million or so T cells. Whole-study findings and limits: In a later analysis, an Asian-associated ancestry cluster reportedly showed fewer N-insertions than the 666-donor mean. In the analysis, some V segments, TRBV6-2 and TRBV6-3 included, were excluded as indistinguishable. An analysis done earlier found most TCR beta V segments productive about 90% or about 30% of the time.

PCR was performed using 60 Vbeta and 13 Jbeta primers. Assay used: immunoSEQ multiplex PCR; TCRdb lists only in-frame clones, some missing. This table holds 100,000 to 120,000 clones, roughly 15% found once. The CDR3 length is 15 residues. The V gene end was trimmed by 3 bases and the J gene end by 6 bases; junction bases not matched to a gene: 9. Germline CDR1 is SQVTM and CDR2 is ANQGSEA. This clone was observed a few times. As yet, its antigen is unknown. The chain joins TRBV29-1 to TRBJ2-1; 9 bases are shared with TRBD1. This clonotype was sampled from a female donor in good health and CMV-seronegative. The sample comprised PBMCs. The CDR3 DNA is TGCAGCGTTGACCGTACAGACAGGGGGGTCAATGAGCAGTTCTTC. This codes for CSVDRTDRGVNEQFF.